Described below is a single T cell receptor beta chain sequence and its context. Its cognate antigen has yet to be identified. Base qualities are missing; no much larger clone stands one base away. These data belong to a study of T cells after yellow fever vaccination (dated by TCRdb to between 2018 and 2020). Turning to the overall study: The SMART-Seq v4 Ultra Low Input RNA kit was used to prepare libraries from fractions with low cell numbers. Two healthy male donors made up the cohort, one aged 18 to 30 years and the other aged 30 to 40 years. To follow T-cell clones before and after primary and booster YFV17D yellow fever vaccination, bulk TCR alpha and beta repertoires were sequenced over time. Blood was collected at multiple timepoints before and after primary and secondary immunization, and bulk PBMC replicates and cell subsets were isolated.

Sequencing used an Illumina NovaSeq 6000. Synthesis of TCR cDNA relied on 5'RACE template switching, a step that introduced a universal primer site along with unique molecular identifiers. Priming of cDNA synthesis was performed from both the TCR alpha and TCR beta constant segments. Libraries were amplified in two PCR steps, with sample barcodes and sequencing adapters added in the second step. Sequencing of libraries was done on Illumina HiSeq 2500 (2x100 bp) or NovaSeq (2x150 bp). In the original analysis: MIGEC handled demultiplexing of reads and collapsing into UMI consensus sequences, while MiXCR performed V(D)J alignment. Clonotypes responding to the vaccine were identified with edgeR on replicate PBMC samples, with the criteria of FDR below 0.01 and a log2 fold change above 5 up to day 15. Each bulk clonotype was labeled CD4 or CD8 based on which sequenced repertoire, CD4 or CD8, contained the clonotype at higher abundance. TCRdb trimmed the raw reads at Q25, called clones with MiXCR and kept productive beta chains. Rows are combined by CDR3 protein, so each entry shows the most common genes and DNA. These V and J calls are TCRdb output, not the study's own analysis. The sample yields roughly 350,000 distinct CDR3 sequences; roughly 4.3% were counted once. Of the sample, 20% to 25% is held by the ten largest clones.

Broader findings and caveats from the paper: Most clones expanded after primary vaccination (roughly 96% of CD4 and around nine tenths of CD8) were re-detected after the booster, suggesting that broad memory maintenance occurred. Computational filtering was required because FACS-sorted repertoires could contain abundant contaminating clonotypes from the bulk population. A small share of clonotypes was detected in both CD4 and CD8 compartments, with the overlap likely arising from convergent recombination. The secondary T-cell response was weaker than the primary response but faster, peaking on day 5 instead of day 15. Only a couple of donors were included in the study, so the extent to which the findings can be generalized is limited.

The treatment or condition label on this specimen signifies: live attenuated yellow fever vaccine strain. Two biological replicates of bulk PBMCs were collected at each blood-draw timepoint. A standard Ficoll-Paque protocol was used to isolate PBMCs from peripheral blood. RNA was extracted with TriZol from bulk PBMCs, CD4 and CD8 fractions, and dextramer-positive and dextramer-negative fractions. Spanning cysteine to phenylalanine, the CDR3 consists of 20 amino acids. Only the CDR3 DNA stays, 60 bases, in frame from base 1. V loses 0 bases, J loses 2 bases, and the germline ends lie 24 bases apart. CDR1 and CDR2 are drawn from the germline V gene: SGHRS, YFSETQ.

The receptor chain draws on TRBV5-1 and TRBJ1-5; 5 matching bases give a weak D call of TRBD1. The sequence was obtained from a man between 18 and 29 years old who received the YFV17D yellow fever vaccine. Sequenced material: PBMCs, taken 5 days after the yellow fever booster vaccination. The CDR3 protein is CASSLGPRMSGGSGNQPQHF. The nucleotide sequence reads TGCGCCAGCAGCTTGGGACCTAGAATGTCGGGGGGTAGCGGCAATCAGCCCCAGCATTTT.